Below are 29 T cell receptor beta chains sequenced from a single sample in a study of CD4 and CD8 cells across lung adenocarcinoma regions. Via MiXCR, TCRdb re-called the PCR reads, giving one row per CDR3 protein. Of more than 9,500 distinct CDR3 sequences in the sample, approximately 50% are singletons; the top ten hold just under 30%. Sequencing was carried out using CD8+ T cells from the margin of a lung tumor. These receptors originate from a male donor with lung adenocarcinoma. The CD4 and CD8 labels of this study may be unreliable.

This chain uses TRBV6-1 with TRBJ1-2, with 7 bases lining up with TRBD1. Trimming took 8 bases from V and 4 from J; bases not matched to a gene: 1. This CDR3 is built from 11 residues. Germline lookup yields CDR1 MNHNS and CDR2 SASEGT. The CDR3: CASGTAYGYTF. Here the CDR3 DNA reads TGTGCCAGCGGGACAGCCTATGGCTACACCTTC.

The rearrangement links TRBV7-2 to TRBJ2-5; D tentatively reads TRBD1 or TRBD2 (5 bases each). Germline CDR1 and CDR2: SGHTA and FQGNSA. The length of the CDR3 is 15 residues. V was pared by 0 bases and J by 3 bases, with 11 bases between. The CDR3 coding sequence is TGTGCCAGCAGCTTAGCCGGGACCCAAAAAGAGACCCAGTACTTC. This gives the protein CASSLAGTQKETQYF.

The chain has TRBV12-3 or TRBV12-4 and TRBJ1-2, with a tentative D call TRBD1 (5 bases). The CDR3 totals 13 residues. The V gene lost 3 bases and the J gene lost 8 bases, with 13 bases spanning the gap. CDR3 DNA sequence: TGTGCCAGCAGTTTCGAGGCCGCAGGGGGCTACACCTTC. Translated, it gives CASSFEAAGGYTF.

A few counts support this clonotype. The rearrangement links TRBV10-3 to TRBJ2-5; 10 bases are shared with TRBD1. J was trimmed by 7 bases and V by 10 bases; bases with no gene match: 12. The CDR3 runs 14 residues. Germline lookup yields CDR1 ENHRY and CDR2 SYGVKD. CDR3 bases: TGTGCCACCAAACCGGGACAGGGGATGGGGACCCAGTACTTC. Translated, it gives CATKPGQGMGTQYF.

The chain uses TRBV6-1 and TRBJ2-5; 9 bases match TRBD1. With V trimmed by 5 bases and J by 5 bases, 3 bases remained unmatched. Per the germline V gene, CDR1 is MNHNS and CDR2 is SASEGT. The CDR3 runs to 13 residues. Here the CDR3 DNA reads TGTGCCAGCAGTACGACAGGGGGGGAGACCCAGTACTTC. It encodes CASSTTGGETQYF.

A remark on this clonotype: Its ends do not fully match the called genes, so a read error is possible. V usage is TRBV6-1 and J usage is TRBJ2-2; possibly TRBD1 or TRBD2 for D (5 bases each). Germline V lookup: CDR1 MNHNS, CDR2 SASEGT. The CDR3 has 12 residues. CDR3 nucleotide sequence: TGTGCCAGCACTCTGAGCACCGGGGCGCTGTTTTTT. Its protein product is CASTLSTGALFF.

J is TRBJ2-7 and V is TRBV6-5; D is undetermined. The CDR3 is made up of 14 amino acids. The germline CDR1 and CDR2 sequences are MNHEY and SVGAGI. Between the trimmed V and J ends, which lost 1 base and 9 bases, there was a span of 16 bases. CDR3 sequence reads: CASSYWASQEAQYF. CDR3 sequence (DNA): TGTGCCAGCAGTTACTGGGCCAGCCAAGAGGCGCAGTACTTC.

The CDR3 is CASRSPEITQNEQFF. CDR3 nucleotides: TGTGCCAGCAGATCACCGGAAATAACCCAGAATGAGCAGTTCTTC. The rearrangement joins TRBV27 to TRBJ2-1; D is uncertain. V was cut by 6 bases and J by 7 bases, with 19 bases left in between. CDR3 size: 15 residues. The V gene's germline CDR1 is MNHEY and CDR2 SMNVEV (reference sequence).

The sample holds a few counts of this clonotype. This sequence joins TRBV12-5 and TRBJ2-3; no clear D. The germline V and J ends were trimmed by 6 bases and 5 bases, with 12 bases remaining between them. The germline V gene encodes CDR1 LGHNT and CDR2 FRNRAP. The CDR3 extends over 13 amino acids. CDR3 in amino acids: CASGRAGLDTQYF. In DNA, the CDR3 is TGTGCTAGTGGCCGGGCCGGATTAGATACGCAGTATTTT.

This chain connects TRBV9 to TRBJ1-1; 7 nucleotides match TRBD1. V shed 4 bases and J 1 base; nucleotides not matched to a gene: 7. CDR1 and CDR2 from the germline V gene are SGDLS and YYNGEE. This CDR3 comprises 15 residues. This CDR3 is CASSPFRGANTEAFF. In nucleotides, the CDR3 is TGTGCCAGCAGCCCATTCAGGGGGGCGAACACTGAAGCTTTCTTT.

This clonotype was found many times. V usage is TRBV27 and J usage is TRBJ2-3, with 7 bases aligning to TRBD1. The CDR3 is 14 residues long. Germline values: CDR1 MNHEY, CDR2 SMNVEV (reference sequence). The J segment lost 4 bases and the V segment lost 5 bases, leaving 6 bases of the junction unmatched. CDR3 nucleotide sequence: TGTGCCAGCAGTCTCCGGACAGGCTCAGATACGCAGTATTTT. It encodes CASSLRTGSDTQYF.

This clonotype was picked up a small number of times. The chain combines TRBV7-2 with TRBJ2-2, with no clear D. This CDR3 contains 14 residues. Germline V gives CDR1 SGHTA, CDR2 FQGNSA. Trimming shortened V by 1 base and J by 5 bases, and 8 bases separated the two germline ends. The CDR3 region is CASSLDSGTGELFF. The CDR3 bases are TGTGCCAGCAGCTTAGACTCCGGGACCGGGGAGCTGTTTTTT.

This clonotype was observed many times. The rearrangement uses TRBV6-2 or TRBV6-3 and TRBJ2-1; weak D call: TRBD2 (5 bases). CDR3 length: 13 residues. Trimming removed 6 bases from V and 4 bases from J, with 10 bases in between. Germline CDR1 reads MNHEY; CDR2 reads SVGEGT. CDR3 sequence (DNA): TGTGCCAGCAGGGGAGATTTATACAATGAGCAGTTCTTC. It encodes CASRGDLYNEQFF.

The genes are TRBV6-1 and TRBJ1-1; D remains ambiguous. CDR1 is MNHNS and CDR2 is SASEGT in the germline V gene. The CDR3 runs 17 residues. Deletions cut 1 base from V and 5 bases from J, with 20 bases between. Here the CDR3 DNA reads TGTGCCAGCAGTGAAGGGAGGTTGAGAAATACTCGGACTGAAGCTTTCTTT. Its translation is CASSEGRLRNTRTEAFF.

On this clonotype itself: One end of the junction is discordant with germline, which a read error may explain. This chain connects TRBV6-8 to TRBJ2-3; D may match TRBD1 or TRBD2 (5 bases each). CDR1 is MNHGY, CDR2 SAAAGT, per germline. This CDR3 spans 17 amino acids. The CDR3 region has the DNA TGTGCCAGCAGTTACGGACTCGCGGGCCGGGACGAAGATACGCAGTACTTT. Protein sequence: CASSYGLAGRDEDTQYF.

Note on this clonotype: Being one base from a much bigger clone, this may be a read error. This sequence joins TRBV27 and TRBJ2-5, with D possibly being TRBD1 (5 bases). The V end lost 8 bases, the J end lost 11 bases, and 27 bases lay between the germline ends. The CDR3 has 15 amino acids. In germline, CDR1 is MNHEY, CDR2 SMNVEV (reference sequence). CDR3 DNA: TGTGCCAGCCGGAAAACCCTGGACACAGCCTACGGGCAGTACTTC. Its translation is CASRKTLDTAYGQYF.

This clonotype was picked up many times. The chain couples TRBV27 to TRBJ2-5; TRBD1 matches 9 bases. With the DNA end fitting TRBJ2-7 better, the J assignment may be wrong. This CDR3 spans 16 amino acids. Germline assignment: CDR1 MNHEY and CDR2 SMNVEV (reference sequence). The CDR3 coding sequence is TGTGCCAGCAGTCCAACCCCGGGACAGGGAATCCACGAGCAGTACTTC. It codes for CASSPTPGQGIHEQYF.

The V call is TRBV6-1, the J call TRBJ2-5, with TRBD2 identical over 8 bases. From germline, CDR1 is MNHNS and CDR2 SASEGT. This CDR3 has 14 residues. Germline trimming cut 6 bases from V and 3 bases from J; bases unmatched to any gene: 6. DNA of the CDR3: TGTGCCAGCAGACCGGGACTAGTCAAAGAGACCCAGTACTTC. It encodes CASRPGLVKETQYF.

This clonotype rates as medium-sized. V gene TRBV7-2 combines with J gene TRBJ2-3; D remains ambiguous. Trimming removed 1 base from V and 2 bases from J, with 4 bases in between. CDR1 and CDR2 (germline): SGHTA, FQGNSA. This CDR3 region has 13 residues. CDR3: CASSLVVTDTQYF. As DNA, the CDR3 is TGTGCCAGCAGCTTAGTGGTCACAGATACGCAGTATTTT.

This clonotype has a count of ten or more. The rearrangement joins TRBV7-2 to TRBJ2-3; D unresolved. The CDR3 is 12 amino acids. Trimming removed 4 bases from V and 7 bases from J, with 9 bases in between. Germline V gives CDR1 SGHTA, CDR2 FQGNSA. In nucleotides, the CDR3 is TGTGCCAGCAGCTCGCGCTTTCATACGCAGTATTTT. Protein sequence: CASSSRFHTQYF.

This clonotype was seen more than once but under ten times. V gene TRBV11-2 combines with J gene TRBJ2-1; D assignment may be TRBD1 or TRBD2 (5 bases each). The J call may be mistaken, given a closer DNA end match to TRBJ2-7. The V gene's germline CDR1 is SGHAT and CDR2 FQNNGV. The CDR3 sequence is 15 residues long. CDR3 loop: CASSLGGTAYNEQYF. CDR3 in DNA: TGTGCCAGCAGCTTAGGTGGGACGGCCTACAATGAGCAGTACTTC.

This clonotype was counted many times. The chain combines TRBV6-5 with TRBJ2-1, with unresolved D. Germline lookup yields CDR1 MNHEY and CDR2 SVGAGI. V lost 0 bases to trimming and J lost 7 bases, with 13 bases between them. This CDR3 is built from 15 residues. The DNA for the CDR3 is TGTGCCAGCAGTTACTCCTACTCAGCTGGGAATGAGCAGTTCTTC. Translation: CASSYSYSAGNEQFF.

As concerns this clonotype: One end of the junction does not line up with germline, which may come from a read error. The chain joins TRBV6-4 to TRBJ2-3; 8 positions match TRBD2. The length of the CDR3 is 14 residues. Germline CDR1 is MRHNA and CDR2 is SNTAGT. The CDR3 region has the DNA TGTGCCGGCAGTGGGGGACTAGACCAAGAGACGCAGTATTTC. It yields the protein CAGSGGLDQETQYF.

This sequence joins TRBV6-2 or TRBV6-3 and TRBJ2-2, with D tentatively TRBD1 or TRBD2 (5 bases each). V was clipped by 2 bases and J by 16 bases, with 23 bases between them. CDR1 is MNHEY and CDR2 is SVGEGT in the germline V gene. The length of the CDR3 is 15 residues. CDR3 sequence: CASSYRSVRTGAQFF. The CDR3 DNA follows: TGTGCCAGCAGTTACCGGTCGGTCCGCACCGGGGCGCAGTTTTTT.

On this clonotype: The missing conserved phenylalanine or tryptophan at the end of this CDR3 makes a read error likely. The DNA is omitted, as the CDR3 cannot be located on it reliably, and the CDR3 follows TCRdb's listing. This rearrangement joins TRBV27 to TRBJ2-5; TRBD1 was called by the table and not checked on the DNA. Germline V gives CDR1 MNHEY, CDR2 SMNVEV (reference sequence). From its first to its last residue, the CDR3 has 13 amino acids. The CDR3 loop reads CASCGRVKTTRLS.

CDR3 amino acids: CASSSRQGSHEQFF. Written as DNA, the CDR3 is TGTGCCAGCAGCAGTAGACAGGGCTCCCACGAGCAGTTCTTC. This chain links TRBV7-2 with TRBJ2-7; 7 bases are a match to TRBD1. The J call could be wrong; TRBJ2-1 is a better fit for the DNA end. The CDR3 runs to 14 residues. The V gene's germline CDR1 is SGHTA and CDR2 FQGNSA.

About this clonotype: One end of the junction is discordant with germline, which a read error may explain. The rearrangement uses TRBV10-3 and TRBJ2-4; 7 bases line up with TRBD2. CDR3 length: 16 amino acids. Germline lookup yields CDR1 ENHRY and CDR2 SYGVKD. The CDR3 reads CASSESVGEGVNIQYF. In DNA, the CDR3 is TGTGCCAGCAGTGAGTCTGTGGGGGAGGGTGTAAACATTCAGTACTTC.

This clonotype was observed a single time. One junction end does not reproduce the germline sequence, and a read error may be involved. The chain carries TRBV27 and TRBJ2-5; D may match TRBD1 or TRBD2 (7 bases each). The CDR3 sequence is 17 residues long. From germline, CDR1 is MNHEY and CDR2 SMNVEV (reference sequence). The CDR3 region is CASSAGLGGGGPETQYF. In DNA, the CDR3 is TGTGCCAGCAGTGCGGGGCTAGGGGGCGGGGGCCCAGAGACGCAGTATTTC.

V gene TRBV27 combines with J gene TRBJ2-5; TRBD1 might be the D (5 bases). The DNA end lines up better with TRBJ2-7; the J call may be wrong. Germline CDR1 and CDR2: MNHEY and SMNVEV (reference sequence). The CDR3 runs to 12 residues. The CDR3 loop is CASSLQGYEQYF. The DNA for the CDR3 is TGTGCCAGCAGTTTGCAGGGCTACGAGCAGTACTTC.